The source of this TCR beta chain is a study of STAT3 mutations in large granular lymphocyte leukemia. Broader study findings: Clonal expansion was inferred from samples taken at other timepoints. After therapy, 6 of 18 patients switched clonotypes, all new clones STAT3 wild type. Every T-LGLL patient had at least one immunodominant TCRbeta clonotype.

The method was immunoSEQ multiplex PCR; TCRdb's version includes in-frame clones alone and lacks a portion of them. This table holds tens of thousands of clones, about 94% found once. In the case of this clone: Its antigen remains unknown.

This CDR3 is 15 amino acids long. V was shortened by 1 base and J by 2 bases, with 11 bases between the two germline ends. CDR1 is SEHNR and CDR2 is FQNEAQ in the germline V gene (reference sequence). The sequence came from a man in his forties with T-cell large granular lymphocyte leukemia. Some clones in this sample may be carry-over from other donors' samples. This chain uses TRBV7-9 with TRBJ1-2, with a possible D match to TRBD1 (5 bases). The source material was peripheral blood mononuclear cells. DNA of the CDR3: TGTGCCAGCAGCTTAGTGGAGGGGTCGAACTATGGCTACACCTTC. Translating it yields CASSLVEGSNYGYTF.